These 17 T cell receptor beta chains came from one sample sequenced in a study of radiation and T cells in renal cell carcinoma. The treatment: 15 Gy SBRT to primary tumor, nephrectomy 4 weeks later. Clones were read by immunoSEQ multiplex PCR, and TCRdb kept only the in-frame ones, dropping some. The repertoire holds 17,000 or so clones, roughly 54% seen once, with roughly 12% in the top ten. The sequencing used tumor tissue, collected from a patient whose treatment included radiotherapy and nephrectomy. These receptors originate from a man aged 50-59 years with renal cell carcinoma.

The chain is built from TRBV6-6 and TRBJ2-7; TRBD1 might be the D (5 bases). V gave up 7 bases and J gave up 3 bases, with 16 bases separating them. Germline CDR1 MNHNY, CDR2 SVGAGI (reference sequence). CDR3 length: 14 amino acids. The CDR3 loop is CASTIDRSRYEQYF. For the CDR3, the DNA is TGTGCCAGCACCATAGACAGATCCCGCTACGAGCAGTACTTC.

The chain is built from TRBV9 and TRBJ1-2; no clear D gene. The germline CDR1 and CDR2 sequences are SGDLS and YYNGEE. V dropped 4 bases and J dropped 1 base, with 14 bases sitting between them. The CDR3 has 15 amino acids. CDR3 amino acids: CASSPSFEGNYGYTF. In nucleotides, the CDR3 is TGTGCCAGCAGCCCCTCGTTTGAGGGTAACTATGGCTACACCTTC.

The chain's CDR3 is CASSLVPGTNTGELFF. The CDR3, as DNA: TGCGCCAGCAGCTTGGTCCCAGGGACGAACACCGGGGAGCTGTTTTTT. The chain combines TRBV5-1 with TRBJ2-2; weak D call: TRBD1 (5 bases). V lost 0 bases to trimming and J lost 0 bases, with 9 bases between them. The germline gives CDR1 SGHRS, CDR2 YFSETQ. The CDR3 has 16 residues. Based on the CDR3 plus reference TRBV5-1 and TRBJ2-2, the full variable domain is KAGVTQTPRYLIKTRGQQVTLSCSPISGHRSVSWYQQTPGQGLQFLFEYFSETQRNKGNFPGRFSGRQFSNSRSEMNVSTLELGDSALYLCASSLVPGTNTGELFFGEGSRLTVL.

The chain couples TRBV6-1 to TRBJ2-7; no clear D gene. This CDR3 comprises 14 residues. Looked up from germline, CDR1 is MNHNS and CDR2 is SASEGT. The ends were cut back, 2 bases at V and 3 bases at J, with 11 bases in the middle. The CDR3 here is CASSEMVENYEQYF. For the CDR3, the DNA is TGTGCCAGCAGTGAAATGGTGGAAAACTACGAGCAGTACTTC.

This clone was observed a handful of times. The chain combines TRBV7-9 with TRBJ2-4; D ambiguous. Trimming pared 4 bases from V and 8 bases from J, leaving 6 bases between. The germline gives CDR1 SEHNR, CDR2 FQNEAQ (reference sequence). CDR3 length equals 11 residues. DNA for the CDR3: TGTGCCAGCAGCTCCTACGACATTCAGTACTTC. It codes for CASSSYDIQYF.

CDR3 residues: CASSSEWGGLSAGETQYF. DNA for the CDR3: TGTGCCAGTAGTTCGGAGTGGGGAGGTCTTTCCGCCGGAGAGACCCAGTACTTC. This chain joins TRBV19 and TRBJ2-5, with a possible D match to TRBD2 (6 bases). Per the germline V gene, CDR1 is LNHDA and CDR2 is SQIVND (reference sequence). The V and J ends lost 5 bases and 4 bases respectively, with 26 bases between them. There are 18 residues in the CDR3. The whole variable domain, filled in from reference TRBV19 and TRBJ2-5, reads DGGITQSPKYLFRKEGQNVTLSCEQNLNHDAMYWYRQDPGQGLRLIYYSQIVNDFQKGDIAEGYSVSREKKESFPLTVTSAQKNPTAFYLCASSSEWGGLSAGETQYFGPGTRLLVL.

This clone has just a few counts. V usage is TRBV6-5 and J usage is TRBJ1-5; 10 bases agree with TRBD1. Germline CDR1 and CDR2: MNHEY and SVGAGI. Trimming took 6 bases from V and 4 from J; bases not matched to a gene: 3. CDR3 size: 14 residues. CDR3 in DNA: TGTGCCAGCAGCTCGGACAGGGGGAATCAGCCCCAGCATTTT. Its translation: CASSSDRGNQPQHF.

The sample holds a few counts of this clone. V and J are TRBV5-1 and TRBJ2-7; 9 bases align to TRBD1. The CDR3 has 17 residues. V lost 0 bases and J lost 0; bases outside the gene matches: 7. Looked up from germline, CDR1 is SGHRS and CDR2 is YFSETQ. The CDR3 nucleotides are TGCGCCAGCAGCTTGGGGGGCCTGACAGGGGGCTCCTACGAGCAGTACTTC. Translation gives CASSLGGLTGGSYEQYF.

The rearrangement uses TRBV2 and TRBJ2-3, with D perhaps matching TRBD1 or TRBD2 (5 bases each). With 11 bases removed from V and 3 bases from J, the gap between germline ends came to 18 bases. This CDR3 region has 14 residues. Germline V gene lookup returns CDR1 SNHLY and CDR2 FYNNEI. DNA of the CDR3: TGTGCCTCCGACCCAGGGTCGGGGACAGATACGCAGTATTTT. Translation gives CASDPGSGTDTQYF.

The chain uses TRBV5-1 and TRBJ1-3, with a tentative D call TRBD1 (5 bases). In germline, CDR1 is SGHRS, CDR2 YFSETQ. The CDR3 sequence is 15 residues long. The V gene lost 2 bases and the J gene lost 4 bases, with 13 bases spanning the gap. CDR3 nucleotide sequence: TGCGCCAGCAGCTTAGGGGCAGGCAAAGGAAACACCATATATTTT. This encodes CASSLGAGKGNTIYF.

The chain couples TRBV29-1 to TRBJ1-2; tentative D call: TRBD1 (5 bases). The V gene lost 0 bases and the J gene lost 8 bases, with 10 bases spanning the gap. Germline lookup yields CDR1 SQVTM and CDR2 ANQGSEA. The CDR3 has 12 amino acids. CDR3 sequence: CSVEEGRGGYTF. The DNA of the CDR3 is TGCAGCGTTGAAGAGGGGCGGGGAGGCTACACCTTC.

The V and J genes are TRBV7-9 and TRBJ1-2; D call uncertain. Germline lookup yields CDR1 SEHNR and CDR2 FQNEAQ (reference sequence). The length of the CDR3 is 14 residues. Trimming stripped 5 bases from V and 4 bases from J, with 14 bases between. CDR3: CASSIDAQSYGYTF. As DNA, the CDR3 is TGTGCCAGCAGCATAGACGCACAGAGCTATGGCTACACCTTC.

V and J are TRBV7-9 and TRBJ1-2, with D possibly TRBD1 on 5 matching bases. CDR1 and CDR2 (germline): SEHNR, FQNEAQ (reference sequence). The CDR3 has 15 amino acids. With 5 bases removed from V and 4 bases from J, the gap between germline ends came to 17 bases. Here the CDR3 DNA reads TGTGCCAGCAGCCCGGGGGAGTTAGACAGCTATGGCTACACCTTC. It yields the protein CASSPGELDSYGYTF.

The V call is TRBV11-3, the J call TRBJ1-1; D not resolved. Trimming shortened V by 6 bases and J by 3 bases, and 11 bases separated the two germline ends. Germline V gene sequence: CDR1 SGHNT, CDR2 YENEEA. CDR3 length: 13 residues. CDR3 protein: CASSYAGDTEAFF. The CDR3 DNA reads as TGTGCCAGCAGTTATGCGGGTGACACTGAAGCTTTCTTT. Combining the CDR3 with reference TRBV11-3 and TRBJ1-1 gives the whole variable domain EAGVVQSPRYKIIEKKQPVAFWCNPISGHNTLYWYLQNLGQGPELLIRYENEEAVDDSQLPKDRFSAERLKGVDSTLKIQPAELGDSAVYLCASSYAGDTEAFFGQGTRLTVV.

This chain connects TRBV29-1 to TRBJ2-7; TRBD1 aligns across 7 bases. The CDR3 is 13 residues long. Germline assignment: CDR1 SQVTM and CDR2 ANQGSEA. V lost 5 bases to trimming and J lost 3 bases; unmatched junction nucleotides: 7. The CDR3 coding sequence is TGCAGCGTTCGGGGACAGACATTCTACGAGCAGTACTTC. This encodes CSVRGQTFYEQYF.

With regard to this clone: The junction and the germline gene differ at one end; a read error may be behind it. The chain employs TRBV30 and TRBJ1-5; D gene ambiguous. The CDR3 totals 16 residues. In germline, CDR1 is GTSNPN, CDR2 SVGIG (reference sequence). This CDR3 reads CARSPQDGLSNQPQHF. The CDR3 nucleotides read TGTGCCCGGAGTCCCCAGGACGGGCTGAGCAATCAGCCCCAGCATTTT. The entire variable domain, with the rest obtained from reference TRBV30 and TRBJ1-5, is as follows: SQTIHQWPATLVQPVGSPLSLECTVEGTSNPNLYWYRQAAGRGLQLLFYSVGIGQISSEVPQNLSASRPQDRQFILSSKKLLLSDSGFYLCARSPQDGLSNQPQHFGDGTRLSIL.

This clone has a handful of counts. The gene calls are TRBV4-3 and TRBJ2-5; TRBD2 agrees at 7 bases. The ends lost 0 bases at V and 7 bases at J; junction bases unmatched: 8. The germline gives CDR1 LGHNA, CDR2 YSLEER. The CDR3 sequence is 15 residues long. CDR3 region: CASSQDVGGSGTQYF. DNA for the CDR3: TGCGCCAGCAGCCAAGATGTGGGGGGGTCGGGGACCCAGTACTTC.